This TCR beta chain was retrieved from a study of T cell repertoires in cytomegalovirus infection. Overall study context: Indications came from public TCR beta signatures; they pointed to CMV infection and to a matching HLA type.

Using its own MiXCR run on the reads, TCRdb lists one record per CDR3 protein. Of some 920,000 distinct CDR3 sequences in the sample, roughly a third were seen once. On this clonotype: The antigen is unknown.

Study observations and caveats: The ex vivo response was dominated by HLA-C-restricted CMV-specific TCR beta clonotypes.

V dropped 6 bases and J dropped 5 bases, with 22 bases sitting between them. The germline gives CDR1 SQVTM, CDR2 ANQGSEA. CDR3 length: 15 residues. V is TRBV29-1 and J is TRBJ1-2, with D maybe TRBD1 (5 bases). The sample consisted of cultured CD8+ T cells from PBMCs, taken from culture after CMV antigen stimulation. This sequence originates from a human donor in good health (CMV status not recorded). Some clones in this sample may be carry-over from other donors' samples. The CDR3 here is CSVYGRTTRSYGYTF. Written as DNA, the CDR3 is TGCAGCGTCTACGGACGGACAACTCGGTCGTATGGCTACACCTTC.